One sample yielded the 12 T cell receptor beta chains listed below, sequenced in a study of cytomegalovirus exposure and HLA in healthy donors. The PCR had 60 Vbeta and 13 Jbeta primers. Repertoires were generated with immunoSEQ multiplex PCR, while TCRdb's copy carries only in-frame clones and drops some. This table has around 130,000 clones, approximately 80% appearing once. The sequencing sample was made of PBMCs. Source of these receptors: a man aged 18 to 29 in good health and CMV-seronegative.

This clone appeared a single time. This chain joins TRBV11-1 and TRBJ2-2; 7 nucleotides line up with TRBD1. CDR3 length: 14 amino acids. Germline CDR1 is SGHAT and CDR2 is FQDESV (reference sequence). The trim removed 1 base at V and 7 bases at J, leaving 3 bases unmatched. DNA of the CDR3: TGTGCCAGCAGCTTAGGGGACAGCATCGGGGAGCTGTTTTTT. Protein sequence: CASSLGDSIGELFF.

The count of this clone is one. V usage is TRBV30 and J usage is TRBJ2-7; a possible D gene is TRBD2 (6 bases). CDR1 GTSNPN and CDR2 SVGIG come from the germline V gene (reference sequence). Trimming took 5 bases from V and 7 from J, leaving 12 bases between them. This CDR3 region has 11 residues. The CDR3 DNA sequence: TGTGCCTGGGGGCGGGGAGAGGAGCAGTACGTC. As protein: CAWGRGEEQYV.

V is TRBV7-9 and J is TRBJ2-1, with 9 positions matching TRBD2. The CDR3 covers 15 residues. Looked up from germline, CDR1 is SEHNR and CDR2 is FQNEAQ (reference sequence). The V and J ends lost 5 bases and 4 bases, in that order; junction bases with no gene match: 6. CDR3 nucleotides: TGTGCCAGCAGCCCCAGACTAGCGGAATACAATGAGCAGTTCTTC. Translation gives CASSPRLAEYNEQFF.

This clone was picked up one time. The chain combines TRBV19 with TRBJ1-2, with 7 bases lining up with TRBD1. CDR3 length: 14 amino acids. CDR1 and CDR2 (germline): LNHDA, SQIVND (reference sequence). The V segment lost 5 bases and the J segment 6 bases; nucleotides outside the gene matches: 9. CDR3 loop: CASSETGLMDGYTF. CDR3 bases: TGTGCCAGTAGTGAGACAGGGCTTATGGATGGCTACACCTTC.

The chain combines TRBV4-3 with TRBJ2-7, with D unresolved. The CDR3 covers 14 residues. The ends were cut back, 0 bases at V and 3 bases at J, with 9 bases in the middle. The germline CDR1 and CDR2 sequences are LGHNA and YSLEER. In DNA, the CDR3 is TGCGCCAGCAGCCAAGATTTGGCCGACTACGAGCAGTACTTC. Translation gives CASSQDLADYEQYF.

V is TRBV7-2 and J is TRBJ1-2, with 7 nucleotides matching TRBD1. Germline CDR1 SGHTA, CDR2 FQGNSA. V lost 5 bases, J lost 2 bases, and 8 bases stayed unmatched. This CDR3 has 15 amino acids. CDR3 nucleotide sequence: TGTGCCAGCAGCCCATATCAGGGGGGCAACTATGGCTACACCTTC. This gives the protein CASSPYQGGNYGYTF.

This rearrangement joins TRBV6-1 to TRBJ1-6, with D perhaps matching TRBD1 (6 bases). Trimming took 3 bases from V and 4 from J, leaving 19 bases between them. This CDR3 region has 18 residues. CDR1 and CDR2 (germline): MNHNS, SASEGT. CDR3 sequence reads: CASSETPQGISYNSPLHF. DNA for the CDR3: TGTGCCAGCAGTGAGACCCCACAGGGCATCTCTTATAATTCACCCCTCCACTTT.

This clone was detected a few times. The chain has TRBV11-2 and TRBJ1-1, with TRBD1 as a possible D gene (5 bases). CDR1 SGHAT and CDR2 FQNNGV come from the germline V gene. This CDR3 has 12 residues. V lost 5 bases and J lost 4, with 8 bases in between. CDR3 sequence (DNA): TGTGCCAGCAGCCCCCAGGGCACTGAAGCTTTCTTT. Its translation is CASSPQGTEAFF.

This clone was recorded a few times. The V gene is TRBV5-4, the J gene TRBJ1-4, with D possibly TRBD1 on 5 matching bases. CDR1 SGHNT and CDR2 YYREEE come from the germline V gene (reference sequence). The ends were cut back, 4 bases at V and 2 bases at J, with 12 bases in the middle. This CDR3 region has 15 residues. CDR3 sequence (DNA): TGTGCCAGCAGCCGGGGGGGAGGGACTAATGAAAAACTGTTTTTT. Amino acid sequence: CASSRGGGTNEKLFF.

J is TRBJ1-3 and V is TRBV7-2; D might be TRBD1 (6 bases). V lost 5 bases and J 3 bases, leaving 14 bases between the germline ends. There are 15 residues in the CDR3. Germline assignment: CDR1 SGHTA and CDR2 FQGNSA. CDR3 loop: CASSNQGLGGNTIYF. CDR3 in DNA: TGTGCCAGCAGCAACCAGGGGCTGGGTGGAAACACCATATATTTT.

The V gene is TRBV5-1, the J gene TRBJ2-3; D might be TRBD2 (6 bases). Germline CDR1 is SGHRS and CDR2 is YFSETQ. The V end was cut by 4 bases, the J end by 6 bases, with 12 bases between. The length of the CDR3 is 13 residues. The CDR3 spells CASSMASGDTQYF. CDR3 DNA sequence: TGCGCCAGCAGCATGGCCAGCGGGGATACGCAGTATTTT.

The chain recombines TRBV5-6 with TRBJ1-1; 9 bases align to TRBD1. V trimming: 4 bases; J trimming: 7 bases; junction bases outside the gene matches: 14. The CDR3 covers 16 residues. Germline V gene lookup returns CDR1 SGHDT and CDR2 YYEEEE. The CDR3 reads CASSERTGDLPFEAFF. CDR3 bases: TGTGCCAGCAGCGAAAGGACAGGGGATCTGCCCTTTGAAGCTTTCTTT.